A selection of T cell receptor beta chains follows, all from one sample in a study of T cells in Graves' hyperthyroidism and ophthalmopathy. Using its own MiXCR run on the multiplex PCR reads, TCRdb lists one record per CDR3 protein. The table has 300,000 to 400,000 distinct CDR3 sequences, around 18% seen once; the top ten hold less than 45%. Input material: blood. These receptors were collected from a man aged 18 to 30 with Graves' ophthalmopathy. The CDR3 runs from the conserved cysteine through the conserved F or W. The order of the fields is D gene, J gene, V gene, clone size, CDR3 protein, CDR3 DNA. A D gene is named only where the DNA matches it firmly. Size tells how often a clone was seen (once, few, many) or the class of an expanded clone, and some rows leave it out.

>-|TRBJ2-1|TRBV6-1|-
CASRGSGRNEQFF
TGTGCCAGCAGAGGGAGCGGTCGCAATGAGCAGTTCTTC
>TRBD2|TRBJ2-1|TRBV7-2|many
CASSLTASGGAYNEQFF
TGTGCCAGCAGCTTAACCGCCAGCGGGGGGGCGTACAATGAGCAGTTCTTC
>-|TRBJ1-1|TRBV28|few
CASSLYQGKNTEAFF
TGTGCCAGCAGTTTATATCAGGGGAAGAACACTGAAGCTTTCTTT
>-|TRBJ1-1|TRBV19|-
CASSIRGMMNTEAFF
TGTGCCAGTAGTATTCGCGGCATGATGAACACTGAAGCTTTCTTT
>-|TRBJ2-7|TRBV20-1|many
CSARYGGHEQYF
TGCAGTGCTAGATATGGGGGGCACGAGCAGTACTTC
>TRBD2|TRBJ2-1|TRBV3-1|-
CASSPRPGLAGGGWNEQFF
TGTGCCAGCAGCCCCCGACCGGGACTAGCGGGGGGCGGGTGGAATGAGCAGTTCTTC
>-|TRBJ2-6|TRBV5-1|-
CASSTAGVNSGANVLTF
TGCGCCAGCAGCACGGCAGGGGTTAACTCTGGGGCCAACGTCCTGACTTTC
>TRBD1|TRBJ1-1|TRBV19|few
CASSPTGAHPEAFF
TGTGCCAGTAGTCCCACAGGGGCCCACCCTGAAGCTTTCTTT
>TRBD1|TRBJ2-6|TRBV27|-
CDSTFLRGGQGHSGANVLTF
TGTGACAGCACCTTCCTAAGGGGGGGACAGGGACACTCTGGGGCCAACGTCCTGACTTTC
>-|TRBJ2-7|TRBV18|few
CASSPKPSPYEQYF
TGTGCCAGCTCACCAAAGCCGTCCCCCTACGAGCAGTACTTC
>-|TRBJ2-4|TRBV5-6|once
CASSFSSPVRAKNIQYF
TGTGCCAGCAGCTTTTCCTCACCCGTCCGAGCCAAAAACATTCAGTACTTC
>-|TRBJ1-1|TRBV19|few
CASSIGEGTEAFF
TGTGCCAGTAGTATAGGAGAGGGAACTGAAGCTTTCTTT
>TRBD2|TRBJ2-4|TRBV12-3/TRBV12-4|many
CASSVTSGGLAKNIQYF
TGTGCCAGCAGTGTGACTAGCGGGGGACTAGCCAAAAACATTCAGTACTTC
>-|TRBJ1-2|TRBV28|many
CASRLNSQGFHYGYTF
TGTGCCAGCAGGCTGAATTCTCAGGGGTTTCACTATGGCTACACCTTC
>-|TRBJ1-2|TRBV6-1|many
CASSGPPGASIYGYTF
TGTGCCAGCAGTGGGCCGCCAGGCGCTTCCATCTACGGCTACACCTTC
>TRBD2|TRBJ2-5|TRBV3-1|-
CASSQDWGGGETQYF
TGTGCCAGCAGCCAAGATTGGGGCGGGGGGGAGACCCAGTACTTC
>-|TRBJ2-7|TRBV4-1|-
CASSQPTGKTYEQYF
TGCGCCAGCAGCCAACCAACAGGTAAAACCTACGAGCAGTACTTC
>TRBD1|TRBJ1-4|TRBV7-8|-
CASSPVAGGTGEKLFF
TGTGCCAGCAGCCCAGTGGCAGGGGGGACAGGGGAAAAACTGTTTTTT
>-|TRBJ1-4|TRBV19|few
CASSPGTEKLFF
TGTGCCAGTAGTCCCGGGACGGAAAAACTGTTTTTT
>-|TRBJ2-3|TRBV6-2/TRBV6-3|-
CASSFETGTAIGLSTDTQYF
TGTGCCAGCAGTTTCGAAACCGGGACCGCGATCGGGTTATCCACAGATACGCAGTATTTT
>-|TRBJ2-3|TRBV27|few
CASSLGPSAYF
TGTGCCAGCAGTTTGGGGCCAAGTGCGTATTTT
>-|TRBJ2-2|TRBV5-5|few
CASSPRLALTGELFF
TGTGCCAGCAGCCCGAGGCTAGCCCTCACCGGGGAGCTGTTTTTT
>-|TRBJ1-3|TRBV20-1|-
CSATQTTGLSGNTIYF
TGCAGTGCTACCCAAACCACCGGACTCTCTGGAAACACCATATATTTT
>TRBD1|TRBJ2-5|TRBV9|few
CASSVGTGGLQETQYF
TGTGCCAGCAGCGTAGGGACAGGGGGCTTACAAGAGACCCAGTACTTC
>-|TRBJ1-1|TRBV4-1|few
CASSGWTNNTEAFF
TGCGCCAGCAGCGGATGGACGAACAACACTGAAGCTTTCTTT
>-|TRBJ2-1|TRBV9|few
CASSAGVKLSEQFF
TGTGCCAGCAGCGCGGGGGTGAAGCTTAGTGAGCAGTTCTTC
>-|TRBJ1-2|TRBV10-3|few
CAISESWGPERGYTF
TGTGCCATCAGTGAGTCGTGGGGGCCGGAGCGTGGCTACACCTTC
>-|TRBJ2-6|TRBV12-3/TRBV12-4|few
CASSLGLDLISSGANVLTF
TGTGCCAGCAGTCTCGGACTCGACCTGATAAGCTCTGGGGCCAACGTCCTGACTTTC
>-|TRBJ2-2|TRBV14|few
CASSQEFAVAGELFF
TGTGCCAGCAGCCAAGAGTTTGCAGTCGCCGGGGAGCTGTTTTTT
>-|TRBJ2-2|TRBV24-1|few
CATSRGTGELFF
TGTGCCACCAGTCGCGGCACCGGGGAGCTGTTTTTT
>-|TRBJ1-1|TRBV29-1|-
CSVYGRMNTEAFF
TGCAGCGTCTACGGCAGGATGAACACTGAAGCTTTCTTT
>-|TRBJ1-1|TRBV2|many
CASREWRNTEAFF
TGTGCCAGCAGAGAGTGGCGGAACACTGAAGCTTTCTTT
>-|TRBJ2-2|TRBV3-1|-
CASSPVGITGELFF
TGTGCCAGCAGCCCCGTAGGGATCACCGGGGAGCTGTTTTTT
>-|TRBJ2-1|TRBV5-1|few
CASSLLASQMNEQFF
TGCGCCAGCAGCTTGCTAGCGTCTCAAATGAATGAGCAGTTCTTC
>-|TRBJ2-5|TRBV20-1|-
CSGIGMEAALNQYF
TGCAGTGGCATAGGGATGGAAGCGGCCCTGAACCAGTACTTC
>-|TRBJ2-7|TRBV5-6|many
CASSAGAWGEQYF
TGTGCCAGCAGCGCGGGGGCCTGGGGCGAGCAGTACTTC
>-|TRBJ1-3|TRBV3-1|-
CASSQDFGISGNTIYF
TGTGCCAGCAGCCAAGATTTTGGCATCTCTGGAAACACCATATATTTT
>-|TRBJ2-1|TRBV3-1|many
CASSLGLHNEQFF
TGTGCCAGCAGCCTCGGACTTCACAATGAGCAGTTCTTC
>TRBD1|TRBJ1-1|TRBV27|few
CASSTRQGSNTEAFF
TGTGCCAGCAGTACCCGACAGGGATCGAACACTGAAGCTTTCTTT
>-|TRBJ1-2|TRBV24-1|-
CATSDAGGLFGYTF
TGTGCCACCAGTGATGCCGGGGGCCTATTTGGCTACACCTTC
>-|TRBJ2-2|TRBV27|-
CASSLRAWTGELFF
TGTGCCAGCAGTCTCAGGGCGTGGACCGGGGAGCTGTTTTTT
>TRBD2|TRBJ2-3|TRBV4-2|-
CASSQERSGGAADTQYF
TGTGCCAGCAGCCAAGAACGGAGCGGGGGGGCCGCAGATACGCAGTATTTT
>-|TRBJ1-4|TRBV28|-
CASSLRPREKLFF
TGTGCCAGCAGTCTCCGCCCCAGGGAAAAACTGTTTTTT
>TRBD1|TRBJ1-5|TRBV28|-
CASSSGGGASQPQHF
TGTGCCAGCAGTTCAGGGGGGGGGGCAAGTCAGCCCCAGCATTTT
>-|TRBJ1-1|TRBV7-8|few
CASSLAGGGHTEAFF
TGTGCCAGCAGCTTAGCGGGGGGTGGACACACTGAAGCTTTCTTT
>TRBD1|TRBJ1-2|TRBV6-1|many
CASLTGTAFNYGYTF
TGTGCCAGCTTAACCGGGACAGCGTTTAACTATGGCTACACCTTC
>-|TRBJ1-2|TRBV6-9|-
CASSYQGMGGYTF
TGTGCCAGCAGTTACCAGGGTATGGGGGGCTACACCTTC
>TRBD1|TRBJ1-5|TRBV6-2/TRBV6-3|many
CASSLQGAGNQPQHF
TGTGCCAGCAGCCTTCAGGGGGCTGGCAATCAGCCCCAGCATTTT
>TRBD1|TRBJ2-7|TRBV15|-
CATSRVGQYEQYF
TGTGCCACCAGCAGAGTGGGACAGTACGAGCAGTACTTC
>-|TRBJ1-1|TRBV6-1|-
CASSQQATNTEAFF
TGTGCCAGCAGTCAACAGGCCACGAACACTGAAGCTTTCTTT
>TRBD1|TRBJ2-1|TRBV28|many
CASELGQGIYNEQFF
TGTGCCAGCGAACTCGGACAGGGGATATACAATGAGCAGTTCTTC
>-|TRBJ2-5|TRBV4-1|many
CASSLEGPREQGLETQYF
TGCGCCAGCAGCCTAGAAGGCCCAAGGGAGCAAGGGTTGGAGACCCAGTACTTC
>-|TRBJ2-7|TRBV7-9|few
CASSFAGPEQYF
TGTGCCAGCAGCTTTGCGGGCCCCGAGCAGTACTTC